What follows are 20 T cell receptor beta chains derived from one specimen sequenced in a study of T cells in lung cancer brain metastases. Sequencing was performed with immunoSEQ multiplex PCR; in TCRdb, only in-frame clones are kept and a portion is missing. The table lists some 3,300 clones, about 90% of them singletons. The sample consisted of tumor tissue from the primary lung tumor. The receptors originated from a woman in her forties or fifties with non-small cell lung cancer.

This clone has only one observation. The chain uses TRBV14 and TRBJ1-3; weak D call: TRBD1 (6 bases). In germline, CDR1 is SGHDN, CDR2 FVKESK. The CDR3 covers 16 residues. Trimming pared 5 bases from V and 2 bases from J, leaving 16 bases between. CDR3 residues: CASSGQNLNTGNTIYF. Written as DNA, the CDR3 is TGTGCCAGCAGCGGACAGAATCTCAACACTGGAAACACCATATATTTT. Using reference TRBV14 and TRBJ1-3 for the parts outside the CDR3, the full variable domain is EAGVTQFPSHSVIEKGQTVTLRCDPISGHDNLYWYRRVMGKEIKFLLHFVKESKQDESGMPNNRFLAERTGGTYSTLKVQPAELEDSGVYFCASSGQNLNTGNTIYFGEGSWLTVV.

The V and J genes are TRBV2 and TRBJ1-4; TRBD1 agrees at 9 bases. The CDR3 has 17 amino acids. V was clipped by 8 bases and J by 5 bases; unmatched bases: 15. Per germline, CDR1 SNHLY and CDR2 FYNNEI. Here the CDR3 DNA reads TGTGCCAGCCGCTCCGCCCCCGGGGGGACAGGGAATGAAAAACTGTTTTTT. Protein: CASRSAPGGTGNEKLFF. Supplemented by reference TRBV2 and TRBJ1-4, the full variable domain reads EPEVTQTPSHQVTQMGQEVILRCVPISNHLYFYWYRQILGQKVEFLVSFYNNEISEKSEIFDDQFSVERPDGSNFTLKIRSTKLEDSAMYFCASRSAPGGTGNEKLFFGSGTQLSVL.

This clone occurred once. The chain employs TRBV30 and TRBJ1-3; D remains ambiguous. With 5 bases removed from V and 2 bases from J, the gap between germline ends came to 13 bases. The CDR3 runs 14 residues. Germline-derived CDR1 and CDR2 are GTSNPN and SVGIG (reference sequence). The CDR3 bases are TGTGCCTGGGGGGAAAGGGCGGCTGGAAACACCATATATTTT. This translates into CAWGERAAGNTIYF.

This clone was detected only once. The genes are TRBV7-6 and TRBJ2-1; no definite D call. The CDR3 consists of 12 residues. V was trimmed by 5 bases and J by 9 bases, leaving 11 bases between them. The germline CDR1 and CDR2 sequences are SGHVS and FNYEAQ. The CDR3 DNA is TGTGCCAGCAGCCAGTCGGCAGTTGAGCAGTTCTTC. Protein product: CASSQSAVEQFF.

This chain uses TRBV28 with TRBJ1-1; D not certain. V dropped 5 bases and J dropped 6 bases, with 16 bases sitting between them. Per germline, CDR1 MDHEN and CDR2 SYDVKM. This CDR3 is built from 14 residues. CDR3 nucleotides: TGTGCCAGCAGTCCACCGACAACCGGCCCTGAAGCTTTCTTT. Its translation: CASSPPTTGPEAFF.

In this sample, this clone turned up a few times. The chain combines TRBV9 with TRBJ2-5, with 7 nucleotides matching TRBD1. This CDR3 is 12 amino acids long. After removal of 6 bases from V and 4 bases from J, the junction contained 3 bases not matched to a gene. Germline V gene lookup returns CDR1 SGDLS and CDR2 YYNGEE. The DNA of the CDR3 is TGTGCCAGCAACCGACAGGGAGAGACCCAGTACTTC. Translation gives CASNRQGETQYF.

This clone was recorded only once. It is unclear where the CDR3 begins or ends on the DNA, so no DNA is shown, and the CDR3 is as TCRdb lists it. The V call is TRBV29-1, the J call TRBJ1-1; the DNA was not compared with TRBD1, the D call given in the table. The CDR3 region is 12 residues in length, termini included. The germline gives CDR1 SQVTM, CDR2 ANQGSEA. This chain's CDR3 is CSVGPGSPEAFF.

CDR3 in amino acids: CASSLSGQGHKASYNEQFF. In DNA form, the CDR3 reads TGCGCCAGCAGCTTATCGGGACAGGGCCACAAAGCCTCCTACAATGAGCAGTTCTTC. V and J are TRBV5-1 and TRBJ2-1; 9 bases are shared with TRBD1. Germline CDR1 SGHRS, CDR2 YFSETQ. Unmatched junction bases numbered 12, after V lost 2 bases and J lost 0 bases. This CDR3 has 19 amino acids.

This chain links TRBV7-9 with TRBJ2-1, with 8 bases fitting TRBD1. J was trimmed by 4 bases and V by 5 bases; bases with no gene match: 13. Germline values: CDR1 SEHNR, CDR2 FQNEAQ (reference sequence). CDR3 length equals 17 residues. CDR3 DNA: TGTGCCAGCAGCATCCCGGACAGGGCACTAAGGTACAATGAGCAGTTCTTC. Its protein product is CASSIPDRALRYNEQFF.

Points on this clone: Within the sample, other DNA sequences also encode this same CDR3. The chain employs TRBV5-8 and TRBJ1-5; 7 bases agree with TRBD1. The CDR3 is 13 residues long. Trimming cost V 5 bases and J 6 bases; bases outside gene matches: 5. Germline V gives CDR1 SGHTS, CDR2 YDEGEE. The CDR3 bases are TGTGCCAGCAGTTTGACAGGGAGTCAGCCCCAGCATTTT. Encoded protein: CASSLTGSQPQHF.

The V and J genes are TRBV21-1 and TRBJ2-2; the table's D call, TRBD2, has no DNA check behind it. TRBV21-1 is designated a pseudogene. The CDR3 runs 12 residues. CDR3 DNA sequence: TGTGCCAGCACTCTAGGGGAGGTGGAGCTGTTTTTT. Its protein is CASTLGEVELFF.

The chain combines TRBV6-1 with TRBJ2-3, with a possible D match to TRBD2 (7 bases). The CDR3 totals 16 residues. The V end was cut by 2 bases, the J end by 4 bases, with 16 bases between. Per germline, CDR1 MNHNS and CDR2 SASEGT. CDR3: CASSEFGRGPADTQYF. The DNA for the CDR3 is TGTGCCAGCAGTGAATTTGGGCGGGGGCCCGCAGATACGCAGTATTTT.

The genes are TRBV19 and TRBJ1-2, with 8 bases aligning to TRBD1. V shed 6 bases, J shed 3 bases, and the junction held 18 bases outside the gene matches. The germline V gene encodes CDR1 LNHDA and CDR2 SQIVND (reference sequence). The CDR3 extends over 18 amino acids. CDR3 in amino acids: CASSPLRDRMRFDYGYTF. The CDR3 region has the DNA TGTGCCAGTAGCCCTCTCCGGGACAGGATGAGGTTCGACTATGGCTACACCTTC. The complete variable domain, with remaining parts taken from reference TRBV19 and TRBJ1-2, reads DGGITQSPKYLFRKEGQNVTLSCEQNLNHDAMYWYRQDPGQGLRLIYYSQIVNDFQKGDIAEGYSVSREKKESFPLTVTSAQKNPTAFYLCASSPLRDRMRFDYGYTFGSGTRLTVV.

Details on this clone: At one boundary the junction diverges from the germline segment, which might be a read error. The same CDR3 arises from other DNA sequences in this sample as well. The chain carries TRBV2 and TRBJ1-2; D gene unclear. Germline V CDR1 and CDR2: SNHLY, FYNNEI. CDR3 length equals 13 residues. This CDR3 reads CASSGRSNYGYTF. DNA for the CDR3: TGTGCCAGCAGTGGAAGAAGCAACTATGGCTATACCTTC.

The gene calls are TRBV6-1 and TRBJ2-2; TRBD1 matches at 8 bases. The CDR3 extends over 16 amino acids. Germline trimming cut 4 bases from V and 2 bases from J; bases unmatched to any gene: 6. CDR1 is MNHNS, CDR2 SASEGT, per germline. CDR3 sequence: CASSGLDRANTGELFF. In DNA, the CDR3 is TGTGCCAGCAGTGGCCTGGACAGGGCTAACACCGGGGAGCTGTTTTTT.

This chain joins TRBV15 and TRBJ2-7; no firm D call. V lost 0 bases and J lost 5, with 17 bases in between. CDR3 size: 16 residues. Germline lookup yields CDR1 LNHNV and CDR2 YYDKDF (reference sequence). CDR3 in DNA: TGTGCCACCAGCAGAGATCTACGTGGGTCTCAGAACGAGCAGTACTTC. Its translation is CATSRDLRGSQNEQYF. The entire variable domain, with the rest obtained from reference TRBV15 and TRBJ2-7, is as follows: DAMVIQNPRYQVTQFGKPVTLSCSQTLNHNVMYWYQQKSSQAPKLLFHYYDKDFNNEADTPDNFQSRRPNTSFCFLDIRSPGLGDTAMYLCATSRDLRGSQNEQYFGPGTRLTVT.

The genes are TRBV29-1 and TRBJ2-7; D is uncertain. V gave up 7 bases and J gave up 2 bases, with 12 bases separating them. Looked up from germline, CDR1 is SQVTM and CDR2 is ANQGSEA. There are 12 residues in the CDR3. For the CDR3, the DNA is TGCAGCGCCGGGTGGGGTCCCTACGAGCAGTACTTC. This codes for CSAGWGPYEQYF.

This chain joins TRBV7-9 and TRBJ2-1; D may be TRBD2 (7 bases). Germline V gene lookup returns CDR1 SEHNR and CDR2 FQNEAQ (reference sequence). The CDR3 loop spans 15 amino acids. V was cut by 5 bases and J by 9 bases, with 20 bases left in between. The CDR3 loop reads CASSLGWGPGGEQFF. DNA of the CDR3: TGTGCCAGCAGCCTAGGGTGGGGGCCGGGGGGTGAGCAGTTCTTC.

The J gene is TRBJ1-2, the V gene TRBV4-3, with TRBD1 identical over 9 bases. This CDR3 spans 16 amino acids. V was pared by 6 bases and J by 8 bases, with 16 bases of the junction left unmatched. The germline CDR1 and CDR2 sequences are LGHNA and YSLEER. The CDR3 DNA sequence: TGCGCCAGCAGAAAATTGGGACAGGGATTAATCGGGGGCTACACCTTC. Amino acids: CASRKLGQGLIGGYTF.

J is TRBJ1-1 and V is TRBV4-1; D is undetermined. Germline V gene lookup returns CDR1 MGHRA and CDR2 YSYEKL. CDR3 size: 15 residues. V was clipped by 4 bases and J by 7 bases, with 19 bases between them. The CDR3 DNA sequence: TGCGCCAGCAGCCCTATGCGGATCGACGGAGATGAAGCTTTCTTT. Its protein product is CASSPMRIDGDEAFF.